This TCR beta chain was captured by sequencing in a study of blood T cells in healthy people across ages. Study summary: Using template switching, researchers captured about one barcoded beta molecule for each two T cells. Broader study findings: Versus aged donors, long-lived donors had higher diversity and more naive CD4+ cells.

The authors ran a second PCR of 7 to 11 cycles using a sample-barcoded 5' primer and a J-beta primer mix. TCRdb re-analysed the 5' RACE reads in MiXCR, keeping a single row per CDR3 protein. The sample carries hundreds of thousands of distinct CDR3 sequences, around 41% recorded once. This clonotype showed up many times. What it binds is not known. This CDR3 contains 11 residues. V lost 8 bases and J lost 7, with 11 bases in between. Germline V CDR1 and CDR2: MNHNS, SASEGT. This sequence originates from a man at least 80 years old in good health. The chain employs TRBV6-1 and TRBJ1-2; D unclear. The sample consisted of blood. This CDR3 reads CASRDYSGYTF. CDR3 DNA: TGTGCCAGCCGAGATTACAGTGGCTACACCTTC.